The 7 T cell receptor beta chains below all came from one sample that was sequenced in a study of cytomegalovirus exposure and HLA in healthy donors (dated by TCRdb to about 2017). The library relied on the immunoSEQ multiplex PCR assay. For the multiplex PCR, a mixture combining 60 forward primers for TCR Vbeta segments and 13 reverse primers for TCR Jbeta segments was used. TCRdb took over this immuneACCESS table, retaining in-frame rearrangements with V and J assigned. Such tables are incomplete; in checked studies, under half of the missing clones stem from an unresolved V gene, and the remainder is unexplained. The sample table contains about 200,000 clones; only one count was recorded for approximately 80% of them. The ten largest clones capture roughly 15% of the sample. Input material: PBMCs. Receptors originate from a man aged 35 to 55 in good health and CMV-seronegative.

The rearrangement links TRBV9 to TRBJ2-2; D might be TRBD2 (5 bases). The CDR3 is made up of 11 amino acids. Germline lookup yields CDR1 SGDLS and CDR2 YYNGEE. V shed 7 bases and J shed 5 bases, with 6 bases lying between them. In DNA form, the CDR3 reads TGTGCCAGCGAGGGAACCGGGGAGCTGTTTTTT. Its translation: CASEGTGELFF. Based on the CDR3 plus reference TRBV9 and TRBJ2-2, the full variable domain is DSGVTQTPKHLITATGQRVTLRCSPRSGDLSVYWYQQSLDQGLQFLIQYYNGEERAKGNILERFSAQQFPDLHSELNLSSLELGDSALYFCASEGTGELFFGEGSRLTVL.

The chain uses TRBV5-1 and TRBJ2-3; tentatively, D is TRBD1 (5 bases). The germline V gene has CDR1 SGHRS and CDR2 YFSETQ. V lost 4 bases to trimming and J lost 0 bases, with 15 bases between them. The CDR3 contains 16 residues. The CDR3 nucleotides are TGCGCCAGCAGCCCCCGACAGACGTCTAGCACAGATACGCAGTATTTT. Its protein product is CASSPRQTSSTDTQYF. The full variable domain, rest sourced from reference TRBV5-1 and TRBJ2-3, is KAGVTQTPRYLIKTRGQQVTLSCSPISGHRSVSWYQQTPGQGLQFLFEYFSETQRNKGNFPGRFSGRQFSNSRSEMNVSTLELGDSALYLCASSPRQTSSTDTQYFGPGTRLTVL.

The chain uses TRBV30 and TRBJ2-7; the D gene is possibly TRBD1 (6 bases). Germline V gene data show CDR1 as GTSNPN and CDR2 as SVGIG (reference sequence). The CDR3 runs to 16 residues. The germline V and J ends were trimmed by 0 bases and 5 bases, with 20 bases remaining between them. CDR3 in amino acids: CAWSVLGRARGHEQYF. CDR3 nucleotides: TGTGCCTGGAGTGTACTCGGAAGGGCCAGGGGCCACGAGCAGTACTTC.

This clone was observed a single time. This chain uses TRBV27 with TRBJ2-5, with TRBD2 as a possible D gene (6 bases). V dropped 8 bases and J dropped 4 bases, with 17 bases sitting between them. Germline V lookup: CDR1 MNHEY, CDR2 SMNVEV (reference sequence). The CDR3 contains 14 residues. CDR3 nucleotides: TGTGCCAGCTCAAAATTTTCCGGGGGAGAGACCCAGTACTTC. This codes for CASSKFSGGETQYF.

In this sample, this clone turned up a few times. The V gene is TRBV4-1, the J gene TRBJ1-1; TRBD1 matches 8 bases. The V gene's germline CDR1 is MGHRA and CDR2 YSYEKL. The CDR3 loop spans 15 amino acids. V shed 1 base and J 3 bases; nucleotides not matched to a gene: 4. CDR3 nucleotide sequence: TGCGCCAGCAGCCAAGTAAACAGGGGGGACACTGAAGCTTTCTTT. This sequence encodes CASSQVNRGDTEAFF.

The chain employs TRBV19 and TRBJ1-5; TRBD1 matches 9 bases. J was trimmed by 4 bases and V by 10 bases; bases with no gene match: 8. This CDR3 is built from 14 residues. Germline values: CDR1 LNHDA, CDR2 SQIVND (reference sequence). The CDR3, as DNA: TGTGCCACTACTTGGGGGACAGGGAATCAGCCCCAGCATTTT. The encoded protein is CATTWGTGNQPQHF.

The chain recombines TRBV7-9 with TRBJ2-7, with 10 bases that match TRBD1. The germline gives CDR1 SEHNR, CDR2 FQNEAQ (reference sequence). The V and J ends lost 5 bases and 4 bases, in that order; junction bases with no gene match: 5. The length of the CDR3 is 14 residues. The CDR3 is CASSKGTGVYEQYF. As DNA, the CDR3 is TGTGCCAGCAGCAAAGGGACAGGGGTGTACGAGCAGTACTTC.